These 20 T cell receptor beta chains originate from one sample sequenced in a study of blood T cells in healthy people across ages. It was with a sample-barcoded 5' primer and a J-beta primer mix that a second PCR of about 6 to 12 cycles was run. From the 5' RACE reads, TCRdb called clonotypes with MiXCR, one entry per CDR3 protein. The profile shows hundreds of thousands of distinct CDR3 sequences, approximately 30% of them singletons. Sequencing was carried out using blood. The receptors were sampled from a woman over 75 in good health.

The chain joins TRBV9 to TRBJ2-7, with 8 bases fitting TRBD2. Germline trimming cut 4 bases from V and 10 bases from J; bases unmatched to any gene: 16. Germline loops: CDR1 SGDLS, CDR2 YYNGEE. The CDR3 covers 15 residues. In DNA, the CDR3 is TGTGCCAGCAGCCCAGGCGGGGGGAATCAAGAGATCCAGTACTTC. It specifies CASSPGGGNQEIQYF.

This sequence joins TRBV20-1 and TRBJ2-1, with 8 bases that match TRBD2. The CDR3 totals 17 residues. Germline values: CDR1 DFQATT, CDR2 SNEGSKA (reference sequence). J lost 4 bases, V lost 4 bases, and 15 bases had no gene match. CDR3 sequence reads: CSATLGGSGRAYNEQFF. CDR3 DNA: TGCAGTGCTACCTTAGGGGGAAGCGGGAGAGCTTACAATGAGCAGTTCTTC.

In this sample, this clonotype turned up once. It may be a read error: a sequence one base away is much more abundant. The V gene is TRBV5-4, the J gene TRBJ1-2; D is unclear. From germline, CDR1 is SGHNT and CDR2 YYREEE (reference sequence). The CDR3 sequence is 13 residues long. V gave up 4 bases and J gave up 5 bases, with 12 bases separating them. CDR3 residues: CASSQAREYGYTF. CDR3 nucleotide sequence: TGTGCCAGCAGCCAGGCCAGAGAGTATGGCTACACCTTC.

The chain has TRBV7-2 and TRBJ2-2; maybe TRBD2 (5 bases). The V end was cut by 1 base, the J end by 4 bases, with 13 bases between. Germline V gene lookup returns CDR1 SGHTA and CDR2 FQGNSA. CDR3 length equals 16 residues. CDR3 amino acids: CASSLVSGVVTGELFF. For the CDR3, the DNA is TGTGCCAGCAGCTTAGTCTCCGGGGTCGTCACCGGGGAGCTGTTTTTT.

This clonotype was counted only a few times. V gene TRBV5-1 combines with J gene TRBJ1-1; a weak D match, TRBD1 (5 bases). CDR3 length: 15 residues. V shed 0 bases and J shed 0 bases, with 9 bases lying between them. Germline V gives CDR1 SGHRS, CDR2 YFSETQ. CDR3 protein: CASSLAGRVNTEAFF. The CDR3, as DNA: TGCGCCAGCAGCTTGGCAGGGAGAGTGAACACTGAAGCTTTCTTT.

V is TRBV4-1 and J is TRBJ2-1; possible D gene TRBD2, 5 bases. CDR3 length equals 15 residues. V lost 4 bases, J lost 2 bases, and 12 bases lay in between. Germline V gene lookup returns CDR1 MGHRA and CDR2 YSYEKL. The CDR3 coding sequence is TGCGCCAGCAGCCTGGAGAGCGGCCCCTACAATGAGCAGTTCTTC. Protein: CASSLESGPYNEQFF.

This clonotype was counted at least ten times. J is TRBJ2-5 and V is TRBV5-6; D possibly corresponds to TRBD1 (6 bases). The V gene lost 3 bases and the J gene lost 1 base, with 22 bases spanning the gap. The CDR3 sequence is 18 residues long. CDR1 is SGHDT, CDR2 YYEEEE, per germline. The CDR3 loop is CASSSWGLVTVGQETQYF. DNA for the CDR3: TGTGCCAGCAGCTCCTGGGGGCTGGTCACCGTCGGCCAAGAGACCCAGTACTTC. Based on the CDR3 plus reference TRBV5-6 and TRBJ2-5, the full variable domain is DAGVTQSPTHLIKTRGQQVTLRCSPKSGHDTVSWYQQALGQGPQFIFQYYEEEERQRGNFPDRFSGHQFPNYSSELNVNALLLGDSALYLCASSSWGLVTVGQETQYFGPGTRLLVL.

This clonotype was detected a few times. J is TRBJ2-7 and V is TRBV20-1, with a tentative D call TRBD2 (6 bases). The better agreement between TRBJ2-5 and the DNA end casts doubt on the J call. CDR1 is DFQATT, CDR2 SNEGSKA, per germline (reference sequence). The CDR3 extends over 13 amino acids. CDR3 residues: CSAVEPGGKTQYF. The CDR3, as DNA: TGCAGTGCGGTAGAGCCCGGGGGTAAGACCCAGTACTTC.

This clonotype was detected many times. This chain uses TRBV5-1 with TRBJ2-3, with D perhaps given as TRBD1 or TRBD2 (5 bases each). Trimming removed 4 bases at V and 4 bases at J, with 19 bases between. CDR1 SGHRS and CDR2 YFSETQ come from the germline V gene. The CDR3 consists of 16 residues. CDR3 coding DNA: TGCGCCAGCAGCGAAGGTCGGGACGCATTGTCAGATACGCAGTATTTT. Its protein is CASSEGRDALSDTQYF.

The chain's CDR3 is CSVAKRETGDTQYF. In DNA form, the CDR3 reads TGCAGCGTTGCGAAGCGGGAGACAGGAGATACGCAGTATTTT. This chain connects TRBV29-1 to TRBJ2-3; the match to TRBD2 covers 8 bases. The J segment lost 5 bases and the V segment lost 4 bases, leaving 8 bases of the junction unmatched. The CDR3 runs to 14 residues. Germline V gene data show CDR1 as SQVTM and CDR2 as ANQGSEA.

This clonotype was counted ten times or more. The rearrangement joins TRBV15 to TRBJ2-4, with D possibly being TRBD1 (6 bases). The germline V gene encodes CDR1 LNHNV and CDR2 YYDKDF (reference sequence). There are 17 residues in the CDR3. V lost 5 bases and J 0 bases, leaving 17 bases between the germline ends. CDR3 nucleotide sequence: TGTGCCACCAGCCCGCGACAGGTTTCTTTAGCCAAAAACATTCAGTACTTC. This codes for CATSPRQVSLAKNIQYF.

This clonotype showed up many times. The V call is TRBV7-3, the J call TRBJ1-1; D gene unclear. The CDR3 is 14 amino acids. V was pared by 2 bases and J by 1 base, with 8 bases between. Per germline, CDR1 SGHTA and CDR2 FQGTGA. The CDR3 DNA reads as TGTGCCAGCAGCTTACTGGGAGGGAACACTGAAGCTTTCTTT. Amino acid sequence: CASSLLGGNTEAFF.

Ten or more counts support this clonotype. The chain employs TRBV5-1 and TRBJ2-3; 9 bases are a match to TRBD1. Losses at the gene ends were 0 bases for V and 0 bases for J; bases not matched to a gene: 5. Germline lookup yields CDR1 SGHRS and CDR2 YFSETQ. The CDR3 totals 17 residues. CDR3 sequence reads: CASSLEGQGPSTDTQYF. The CDR3 DNA sequence: TGCGCCAGCAGCTTGGAGGGACAGGGTCCTAGCACAGATACGCAGTATTTT.

This clonotype was found many times. CDR3 in amino acids: CASSSKRGGYNEQFF. The DNA for the CDR3 is TGTGCCAGCAGTTCCAAGCGGGGGGGATACAATGAGCAGTTCTTC. The chain recombines TRBV6-2 or TRBV6-3 with TRBJ2-1; 10 bases map to TRBD2. V was pared by 4 bases and J by 4 bases, with 4 bases of the junction left unmatched. Germline assignment: CDR1 MNHEY and CDR2 SVGEGT. The length of the CDR3 is 15 residues.

This clonotype has ten or more counts. J is TRBJ1-1 and V is TRBV18; tentative D call: TRBD1 (5 bases). The CDR3 has 17 residues. Germline lookup yields CDR1 KGHSH and CDR2 LQKENI. V shed 2 bases and J shed 5 bases, with 21 bases lying between them. CDR3 coding DNA: TGTGCCAGCTCACCAAAGCTCAGGGTAGAGAGGCGGACTGAAGCTTTCTTT. This sequence encodes CASSPKLRVERRTEAFF.

This clonotype was detected once. This chain's CDR3 is CASSLRGASSTEAFF. Here the CDR3 DNA reads TGTGCCAGCAGTTTAAGGGGCGCTAGTAGCACTGAAGCTTTCTTT. J is TRBJ1-1 and V is TRBV12-3 or TRBV12-4, with a weak D call TRBD1 (5 bases). The V and J ends lost 2 bases and 4 bases respectively, with 14 bases between them. The CDR3 length is 15 residues.

This clonotype was detected ten times or more. The J gene is TRBJ1-6, the V gene TRBV12-3 or TRBV12-4, with D hard to call. Trimming took 7 bases from V and 6 from J, leaving 10 bases between them. The length of the CDR3 is 13 residues. The CDR3: CASTSDSNSPLHF. The CDR3 DNA is TGTGCCAGCACGTCTGATTCTAATTCACCCCTCCACTTT.

This clonotype was observed many times. A read error may account for a junction end that differs from germline. This chain connects TRBV5-1 to TRBJ1-1; possibly TRBD1 for D (5 bases). CDR1 and CDR2 (germline): SGHRS, YFSETQ. CDR3 size: 13 residues. The CDR3 reads CASSFTGNTEAFF. The CDR3 nucleotides read TGTGCCAGCAGTTTCACAGGGAACACTGAAGCTTTCTTT.

With respect to this clonotype: This could be a read error, since a much larger clone is one nucleotide away. This sequence joins TRBV29-1 and TRBJ1-2, with 7 bases matching TRBD1. This CDR3 comprises 14 residues. CDR1 and CDR2 from the germline V gene are SQVTM and ANQGSEA. J gave up 4 bases and V 0 bases, and 5 bases lay outside the gene matches. The CDR3 region is CSVEDPTGAYGYTF. CDR3 coding DNA: TGCAGCGTTGAAGATCCCACAGGGGCCTATGGCTACACCTTC.

This clonotype was detected many times. The V and J genes are TRBV29-1 and TRBJ2-7; 9 positions match TRBD2. The germline CDR1 and CDR2 sequences are SQVTM and ANQGSEA. This CDR3 comprises 13 residues. The V gene end was trimmed by 4 bases and the J gene end by 6 bases; junction bases not matched to a gene: 7. CDR3 nucleotide sequence: TGCAGCGTTGTAACCGCGGGGGGGCGCGAGCAGTACTTC. Translating gives CSVVTAGGREQYF.